The next 26 T cell receptor beta chains were all read from a single sample in a study of blood T cells in healthy people across ages. Primers used in a second PCR of roughly 6 to 12 cycles were a sample-barcoded 5' primer and a J-beta primer mix. Each CDR3 protein is one row after TCRdb ran MiXCR on the 5' RACE reads. This sample has about 970,000 distinct CDR3 sequences, with 45% to 60% found just once. Source material: blood. Every receptor here comes from a woman in her sixties in good health.

This rearrangement joins TRBV30 to TRBJ2-4; 9 nucleotides match TRBD2. The DNA end lines up better with TRBJ2-7; the J call may be wrong. The CDR3 has 13 residues. Germline CDR1 GTSNPN, CDR2 SVGIG (reference sequence). The CDR3 nucleotides are TGTGCCTGGACCTCGGCGGGAGGGGACGAGCAGTACTTC. It translates to CAWTSAGGDEQYF.

V is TRBV5-6 and J is TRBJ1-5; 8 nucleotides align to TRBD1. This CDR3 spans 13 amino acids. Germline CDR1 reads SGHDT; CDR2 reads YYEEEE. Trimming took 4 bases from V and 9 from J; bases not matched to a gene: 6. The CDR3, as DNA: TGTGCCAGCAGCGCCCGACAGGGGTTGCCCCAGCATTTT. This codes for CASSARQGLPQHF.

V and J are TRBV27 and TRBJ2-1, with 7 bases fitting TRBD2. Trimming removed 4 bases from V and 7 bases from J; junction bases left unmatched: 7. Germline loops: CDR1 MNHEY, CDR2 SMNVEV (reference sequence). This CDR3 spans 14 amino acids. CDR3 sequence (DNA): TGTGCCAGCAGTTATGCGGGAGTTGGGAATGAGCAGTTCTTC. This codes for CASSYAGVGNEQFF.

The genes are TRBV3-1 and TRBJ2-1; 8 nucleotides match TRBD2. The CDR3 spans 15 residues. V dropped 3 bases and J dropped 3; count of bases not matched to a gene: 4. CDR1 is LGHDT and CDR2 is YNNKEL in the germline V gene (reference sequence). As DNA, the CDR3 is TGTGCCAGCAGCCACCGCAGCGGGGGCTACAATGAGCAGTTCTTC. Translated, it gives CASSHRSGGYNEQFF.

The chain couples TRBV6-2 or TRBV6-3 to TRBJ2-7; D may be TRBD2 (5 bases). Deletions cut 5 bases from V and 5 bases from J, with 16 bases between. The CDR3 covers 14 residues. The V gene's germline CDR1 is MNHEY and CDR2 SVGEGT. CDR3 DNA: TGTGCCAGCAGTACCAGACGGGGAGCGGACGAGCAGTACTTC. Amino acid sequence: CASSTRRGADEQYF.

This chain joins TRBV7-3 and TRBJ2-1; TRBD1 agrees at 7 bases. V was pared by 6 bases and J by 5 bases, with 7 bases of the junction left unmatched. The CDR3 spans 14 residues. CDR1 SGHTA and CDR2 FQGTGA come from the germline V gene. In nucleotides, the CDR3 is TGTGCCAGCAGTCCGTCGGGACAGAACAATGAGCAGTTCTTC. Amino acids: CASSPSGQNNEQFF.

This clonotype has just a few counts. The CDR3 DNA follows: TGTGCCAGCAGTTACACGACAGTGCAGTACTTC. Amino acids: CASSYTTVQYF. This rearrangement joins TRBV6-2 or TRBV6-3 to TRBJ2-5; maybe TRBD1 (5 bases). Germline CDR1 is MNHEY and CDR2 is SVGEGT. Trimming removed 2 bases from V and 11 bases from J, with 9 bases in between. This CDR3 spans 11 amino acids.

The genes are TRBV7-2 and TRBJ1-2; 10 nucleotides align to TRBD1. Trimming removed 5 bases from V and 4 bases from J; junction bases left unmatched: 4. The CDR3 extends over 14 amino acids. The germline CDR1 and CDR2 sequences are SGHTA and FQGNSA. CDR3 coding DNA: TGTGCCAGCAGCACGGACAGGGGGACCTATGGCTACACCTTC. As protein: CASSTDRGTYGYTF.

The genes are TRBV10-3 and TRBJ2-4; D tentatively reads TRBD1 or TRBD2 (7 bases each). The better agreement between TRBJ2-7 and the DNA end casts doubt on the J call. Germline CDR1 ENHRY, CDR2 SYGVKD. This CDR3 contains 16 residues. The CDR3 DNA is TGTGCCATCAGTGGGGGGGGACAGAGAATCTCCTACGAGCAGTACTTC. Translated, it gives CAISGGGQRISYEQYF.

The count of this clonotype is one. This chain joins TRBV28 and TRBJ2-7, with D possibly matching TRBD1 (5 bases). The germline CDR1 and CDR2 sequences are MDHEN and SYDVKM. The CDR3 consists of 14 residues. The V gene lost 7 bases and the J gene lost 1 base, with 14 bases spanning the gap. The CDR3 is CASKSRATSYEQYF. The CDR3 coding sequence is TGTGCCAGCAAATCCAGGGCGACTTCCTACGAGCAGTACTTC.

Of note for this clonotype: At one end the junction does not follow the germline gene, possibly because of a read error. This rearrangement joins TRBV7-2 to TRBJ2-1; 11 bases match TRBD2. The CDR3 runs to 20 residues. Germline values: CDR1 SGHTA, CDR2 FQGNSA. The CDR3 nucleotides are TGTGCCAGCAGCTTAGTTAGTCTAGCGGGAGGAGGAAGTACCTACAATAAGCAGTTCTTC. The encoded protein is CASSLVSLAGGGSTYNKQFF.

The chain couples TRBV5-1 to TRBJ2-1, with D unclear. Per the germline V gene, CDR1 is SGHRS and CDR2 is YFSETQ. The CDR3 totals 15 residues. V was trimmed by 1 base and J by 5 bases, leaving 13 bases between them. For the CDR3, the DNA is TGCGCCAGCAGCTTGTTAATTACGGGTAACAATGAGCAGTTCTTC. The encoded protein is CASSLLITGNNEQFF.

The chain carries TRBV4-3 and TRBJ1-1; D remains unclear. Trimming cost V 2 bases and J 4 bases, with 11 bases left between them. CDR3 length: 14 residues. Germline V gives CDR1 LGHNA, CDR2 YSLEER. The DNA of the CDR3 is TGCGCCAGCAGCCAACCCGGACGGCCCACTGAAGCTTTCTTT. Amino acids: CASSQPGRPTEAFF.

CDR3 in DNA: TGCAGTGCTAGAGTAACAGGGAGCGGGAGTGAAAATGAGCAGTTCTTC. Its protein product is CSARVTGSGSENEQFF. The chain employs TRBV20-1 and TRBJ2-1; 8 nucleotides agree with TRBD2. CDR1 DFQATT and CDR2 SNEGSKA come from the germline V gene (reference sequence). Trimming cost V 1 base and J 7 bases; bases outside gene matches: 12. The CDR3 sequence is 16 residues long.

A single count supports this clonotype. CDR3 amino acids: CASGKDRIDQPQHF. CDR3 sequence (DNA): TGTGCCAGCGGCAAGGACAGGATAGATCAGCCCCAGCATTTT. The gene calls are TRBV7-9 and TRBJ1-5, with 7 bases aligning to TRBD1. The J segment lost 5 bases and the V segment lost 8 bases, leaving 9 bases of the junction unmatched. Per germline, CDR1 SEHNR and CDR2 FQNEAQ (reference sequence). This CDR3 spans 14 amino acids.

The rearrangement joins TRBV20-1 to TRBJ1-2; D gene ambiguous. Germline assignment: CDR1 DFQATT and CDR2 SNEGSKA (reference sequence). The CDR3 sequence is 14 residues long. V dropped 1 base and J dropped 3 bases, with 12 bases sitting between them. The CDR3: CSARALGRDYGYTF. The CDR3 region has the DNA TGCAGTGCTAGAGCCCTGGGTAGGGACTATGGCTACACCTTC.

The chain employs TRBV18 and TRBJ2-1; TRBD2 aligns across 13 bases. The J call may be wrong; the DNA end is better matched by TRBJ2-7. The CDR3 is made up of 17 amino acids. Germline V gene data show CDR1 as KGHSH and CDR2 as LQKENI. The CDR3 reads CASSPTTSGRAYNEQYF. The DNA of the CDR3 is TGTGCCAGCTCACCTACTACTAGCGGGAGGGCCTACAATGAGCAGTACTTC.

This clonotype was counted between two and nine times. The rearrangement uses TRBV7-2 and TRBJ2-7, with TRBD2 identical over 14 bases. CDR1 and CDR2 from the germline V gene are SGHTA and FQGNSA. The trim removed 4 bases at V and 4 bases at J, leaving 12 bases unmatched. The CDR3 runs 18 residues. CDR3 sequence: CASSSGLAGASLPYEQYF. CDR3 bases: TGTGCCAGCAGCTCGGGACTAGCGGGGGCTTCCCTACCGTACGAGCAGTACTTC.

Turning to this clonotype: A clone one base away is much larger, so this may be a read error. The genes are TRBV5-1 and TRBJ1-2, with a weak D call TRBD1 (5 bases). The CDR3 has 14 residues. Germline CDR1 SGHRS, CDR2 YFSETQ. V lost 6 bases and J 4 bases, leaving 16 bases between the germline ends. The CDR3 region is CASNEQGEAYGYTF. The CDR3 DNA reads as TGCGCCAGCAACGAACAAGGGGAAGCCTATGGCTACACCTTC.

The CDR3 loop reads CASSDMPTRTAEQYF. The CDR3 DNA follows: TGCGCCAGCAGCGACATGCCGACTAGAACCGCCGAGCAGTACTTC. The chain uses TRBV4-1 and TRBJ2-4, with a weak D call TRBD2 (6 bases). The DNA end lines up better with TRBJ2-7; the J call may be wrong. The CDR3 contains 15 residues. Looked up from germline, CDR1 is MGHRA and CDR2 is YSYEKL.

The J gene is TRBJ2-3, the V gene TRBV20-1; TRBD2 might be the D (6 bases). The germline gives CDR1 DFQATT, CDR2 SNEGSKA (reference sequence). Between the trimmed V and J ends, which lost 1 base and 5 bases, there was a span of 19 bases. This CDR3 is built from 16 residues. The CDR3 DNA follows: TGCAGTGCTAGAGGGGGGGACGGACCCACTGTAGATACGCAGTATTTT. Protein sequence: CSARGGDGPTVDTQYF.

The DNA for the CDR3 is TGTGCCAGCAGTTACTCAGAACGGGTATACACCGGGGAGCTGTTTTTT. Its translation is CASSYSERVYTGELFF. This chain joins TRBV6-2 or TRBV6-3 and TRBJ2-2; D is unclear. The CDR3 is made up of 16 amino acids. Germline lookup yields CDR1 MNHEY and CDR2 SVGEGT. V lost 0 bases, J lost 3 bases, and 11 bases lay in between.

The chain links TRBV20-1 to TRBJ2-2; 11 bases agree with TRBD2. The germline CDR1 and CDR2 sequences are DFQATT and SNEGSKA (reference sequence). Trimming removed 2 bases from V and 6 bases from J; junction bases left unmatched: 8. This CDR3 has 16 residues. CDR3: CSARPLAGVWAGELFF. The CDR3 DNA reads as TGCAGTGCTAGACCACTAGCGGGAGTATGGGCCGGGGAGCTGTTTTTT.

The chain couples TRBV12-3 or TRBV12-4 to TRBJ2-2; D ambiguous. This CDR3 region has 16 residues. Trimming left V 4 bases short and J 0 bases short, with 12 bases between. Written as DNA, the CDR3 is TGTGCCAGCAGTTCCCCCCTTGCCACGAACACCGGGGAGCTGTTTTTT. Translation: CASSSPLATNTGELFF.

This clonotype has more than one count but fewer than ten. V is TRBV6-6 and J is TRBJ2-3; D uncertain. CDR3 size: 14 residues. Trimming removed 0 bases from V and 3 bases from J, with 7 bases in between. CDR1 and CDR2 (germline): MNHNY, SVGAGI (reference sequence). DNA for the CDR3: TGTGCCAGCAGTTACTCCTTTTATACAGATACGCAGTATTTT. Translating gives CASSYSFYTDTQYF.

CDR3 DNA sequence: TGTGCCAGCAGCGTAGGAAGAAAAGATACGCAGTATTTT. Its translation is CASSVGRKDTQYF. This sequence joins TRBV7-2 and TRBJ2-3; D gene unclear. V was shortened by 5 bases and J by 5 bases, with 11 bases between the two germline ends. CDR3 length: 13 residues. The germline CDR1 and CDR2 sequences are SGHTA and FQGNSA.